This is a list of T cell receptor beta chains from one sample in a study of blood T cell repertoires in COVID-19. Produced via immunoSEQ multiplex PCR; TCRdb's table is partial and in-frame only. In the table there are about 260,000 clones, around 80% of which are singletons. The sequencing input was PBMCs or T cells enriched from blood (not recorded which). The receptors derive from a man in his thirties or forties with acute COVID-19. Both conserved end residues are trimmed from each CDR3.

TRBV4-1 | ASEAYRGANQPQH
TRBV11-2 | ASGRDSSYGELF
TRBV3-1/TRBV3-2 | ASSQGGRGGNEAF
TRBV5-1 | ASSLRTGSNQPQH
TRBV2 | ASSSLYGTGIFNYGYT
TRBV7-9 | ASSLVGRARDTGELF
TRBV4-1 | ASSLGGQGSGEQF
TRBV6-4 | ASSTGDGYT
TRBV5-1 | ASTARDRDGEQF
TRBV6-6 | ASSQLRDTGELF
TRBV4-3 | ASSPASGETQY
TRBV11-2 | ASRQGLGTQY
TRBV5-1 | ASSLEAPGGWDTQY
TRBV11-2 | ASSLDRSAVYGYT
TRBV24-1 | ATGADRGILETQY
TRBV6-1 | ASSELAGGLEQF
TRBV19 | ASSPPPDRGPGELF
TRBV10-1 | ASSETGTGELF
TRBV9 | ASWGGPYYGYT
TRBV18 | ASSLDRDGYT
TRBV5-5 | ASSLVGRGEAGANVLT
TRBV6-2/TRBV6-3 | ASSYRKGTGDEAF
TRBV28 | ASSPSGANVLT
TRBV4-3 | ASSQAGGASGANVLT
TRBV30 | AWSGSGITGANVLT
TRBV9 | ASSAGTGFNYGYT
TRBV20-1 | SAEVAETQY
TRBV7-6 | ASSPTVGQGDTIY
TRBV11-2 | ASSLDGEQGHEKLL
TRBV18 | ASSTQGQEIYGYT
TRBV6-4 | ASSDKLGNTIY
TRBV28 | ASIKQGFTEAF
TRBV5-6 | ASHLSANEKLF
TRBV3-1/TRBV3-2 | ASSQGTGGGRLH
TRBV7-9 | ASSSRRDEQF
TRBV6-2/TRBV6-3 | ASSRQSLDTQY
TRBV11-3 | ASSFAGRPETQY
TRBV5-1 | ASSEAGKYQETQY
TRBV5-1 | ASSSGLAGINEQF
TRBV19 | ASQPGSQSREEAF